Below, one TCR beta chain is given with its context. The CDR3 runs to 14 residues. Germline loops: CDR1 KGHSH, CDR2 LQKENI. V dropped 6 bases and J dropped 4; count of bases not matched to a gene: 8. Authors' methods: By means of reference gene primer amplification, nucleated cell counts were estimated. Generated by immunoSEQ multiplex PCR, the TCRdb table keeps only in-frame clones and is missing some. V and J calls and clone size are those listed in that table; D and trimming were worked out from the DNA. The repertoire holds 250,000 or so clones, with nearly 90% as singletons. This entry comes from a study of blood T cell repertoires in COVID-19. Overall study: Samples taken during acute and convalescent COVID-19 were collected in the United States, Italy and Spain. Sources were T cells, B-cell-depleted T cells, or PBMCs; the material itself was cDNA or gDNA.

Seattle patients were enrolled during active infection and followed longitudinally. The chain is built from TRBV18 and TRBJ1-1; 7 bases align to TRBD1. This TCR was sampled from an older woman with COVID-19, enrolled during active disease. Sequenced input: peripheral blood. As DNA, the CDR3 is TGTGCCAGCTCCCCAGGGGGGGACTCCACTGAAGCTTTCTTT. Amino acids: CASSPGGDSTEAFF.